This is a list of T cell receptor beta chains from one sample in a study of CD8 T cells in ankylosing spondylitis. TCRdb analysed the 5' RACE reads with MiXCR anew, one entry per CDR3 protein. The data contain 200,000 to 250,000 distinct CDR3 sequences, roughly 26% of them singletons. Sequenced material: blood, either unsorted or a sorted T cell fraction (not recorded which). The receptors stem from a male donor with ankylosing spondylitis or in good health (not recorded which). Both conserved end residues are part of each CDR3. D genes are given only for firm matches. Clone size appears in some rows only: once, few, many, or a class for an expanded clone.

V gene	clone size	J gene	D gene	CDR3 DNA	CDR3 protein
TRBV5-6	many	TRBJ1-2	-	TGTGCCAGCAGCTCAACAGGACGGGTCCGAGGGGGCTACACCTTC	CASSSTGRVRGGYTF
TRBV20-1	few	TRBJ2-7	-	TGCAGTGCTAGAGATTCTAGCAAGTACCCCTACGAGCAGTACTTC	CSARDSSKYPYEQYF
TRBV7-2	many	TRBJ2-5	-	TGTGCCAGCAGCATTACAGGGGAGACCCAGTACTTC	CASSITGETQYF
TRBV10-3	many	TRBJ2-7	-	TGTGCCATCAGTGAGTCGCCCACAGGCTCAAACGAGCAGTACTTC	CAISESPTGSNEQYF
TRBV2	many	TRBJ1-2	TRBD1	TGTGCCAGCAGTGGGACAGGGGACTATGGCTACACCTTC	CASSGTGDYGYTF
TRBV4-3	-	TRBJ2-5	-	TGCGCCAGCAGCCAAGATATGGGGACGACCCAGTACTTC	CASSQDMGTTQYF
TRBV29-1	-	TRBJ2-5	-	TGCAGCGTTGTCGGAGGGGCCCAAGAGACCCAGTACTTC	CSVVGGAQETQYF
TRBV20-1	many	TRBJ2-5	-	TGCAGTGCTACCCAGCCCCTCGTTGCAGAGACCCAGTACTTC	CSATQPLVAETQYF
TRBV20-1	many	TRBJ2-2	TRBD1	TGCAGTGTACAGGGGGGTAACACCGGGGAGCTGTTTTTT	CSVQGGNTGELFF
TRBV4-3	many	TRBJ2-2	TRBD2	TGCGCCAGCAGCCAAGGAGTCGGGACTAAGAACACCGGGGAGCTGTTTTTT	CASSQGVGTKNTGELFF
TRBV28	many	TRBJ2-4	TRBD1	TGTGCCAGCAGACGGACACCGGGACAGCCCAAAAACATTCAGTACTTC	CASRRTPGQPKNIQYF
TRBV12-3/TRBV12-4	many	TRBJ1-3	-	TGTGCCAGCAGCGTAAGCCTGACCTCTGGAAACACCATATATTTT	CASSVSLTSGNTIYF
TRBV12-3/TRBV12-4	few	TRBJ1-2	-	TGTGCCAGCACCCCCAGTAGGACGTCTGGCTACACCTTC	CASTPSRTSGYTF
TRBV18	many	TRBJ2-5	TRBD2	TGTGCCAGCTCGCTACTGCTAGCGGAACAAGAGACCCAGTACTTC	CASSLLLAEQETQYF
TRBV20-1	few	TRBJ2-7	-	TGCAGTGCTAGCCGGGACATGAGCTCCTACGAGCAGTACTTC	CSASRDMSSYEQYF
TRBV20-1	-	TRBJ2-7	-	TGCAGTGCTAGAGTTGGGGGTAGGGTCTACGAGCAGTACTTC	CSARVGGRVYEQYF
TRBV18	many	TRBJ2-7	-	TGTGCCAGCTCAAGGTCCAGGGGGGATCAGGCCTACGAGCAGTACTTC	CASSRSRGDQAYEQYF
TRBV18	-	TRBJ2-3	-	TGTGCCAGCTCACCACTTCAGAAAAGCACAGATACGCAGTATTTT	CASSPLQKSTDTQYF
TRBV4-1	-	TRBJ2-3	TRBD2	TGCGCCAGCAGCCAAGGGACTAGCGCAAACCGCCGGAGCACAGATACGCAGTATTTT	CASSQGTSANRRSTDTQYF
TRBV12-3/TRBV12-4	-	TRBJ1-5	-	TGTGCCAGCAGTGAGGGTAGGAGCAATCAGCCCCAGCATTTT	CASSEGRSNQPQHF
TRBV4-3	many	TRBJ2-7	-	TGCGCCAGCAGCCAAGACATTGGCAAATCCTACGAGCAGTACTTC	CASSQDIGKSYEQYF
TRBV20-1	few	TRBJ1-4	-	TGCAGTGCTAGAGATTTGACCTCAACTAATGAAAAACTGTTTTTT	CSARDLTSTNEKLFF